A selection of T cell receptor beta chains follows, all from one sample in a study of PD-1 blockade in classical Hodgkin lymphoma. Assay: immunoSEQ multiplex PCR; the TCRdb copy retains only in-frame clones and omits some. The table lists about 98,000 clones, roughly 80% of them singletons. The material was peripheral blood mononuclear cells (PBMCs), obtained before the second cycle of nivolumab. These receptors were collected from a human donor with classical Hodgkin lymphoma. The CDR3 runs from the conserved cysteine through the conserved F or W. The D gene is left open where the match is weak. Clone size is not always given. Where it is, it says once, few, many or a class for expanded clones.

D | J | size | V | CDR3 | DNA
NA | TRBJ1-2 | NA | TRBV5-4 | CASSFRSELGYGYTF | TGTGCCAGCAGCTTCCGATCTGAGTTGGGCTATGGCTACACCTTC
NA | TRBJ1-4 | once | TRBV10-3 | CAISESMGATNEKLFF | TGTGCCATCAGTGAGTCGATGGGAGCAACTAATGAAAAACTGTTTTTT
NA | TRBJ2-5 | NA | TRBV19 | CASRGGKTQYF | TGTGCCAGTAGAGGGGGAAAGACCCAGTACTTC
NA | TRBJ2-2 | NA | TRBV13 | CASSLDIRDPGYTGELFF | TGTGCCAGCAGCTTAGACATCCGGGACCCGGGGTACACCGGGGAGCTGTTTTTT
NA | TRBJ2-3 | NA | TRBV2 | CASSEALGDTQYF | TGTGCCAGCAGTGAAGCGCTGGGGGACACGCAGTATTTT
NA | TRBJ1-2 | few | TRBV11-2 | CASSLDVDRDGYTF | TGTGCCAGCAGCTTAGATGTGGATAGGGATGGCTACACCTTC
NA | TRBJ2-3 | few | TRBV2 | CASTAYSSTDTQYF | TGTGCCAGCACTGCCTACTCAAGCACAGATACGCAGTATTTT
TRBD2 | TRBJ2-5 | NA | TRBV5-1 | CASSSGPGGETQYF | TGCGCCAGCAGCAGCGGTCCCGGGGGGGAGACCCAGTACTTC
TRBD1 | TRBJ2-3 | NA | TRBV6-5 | CASSYKGQFTDTQYF | TGTGCCAGCAGTTACAAGGGACAGTTCACAGATACGCAGTATTTT
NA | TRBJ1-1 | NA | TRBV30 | CAWSTGRVTEAFF | TGTGCCTGGAGTACAGGGCGGGTCACTGAAGCTTTCTTT
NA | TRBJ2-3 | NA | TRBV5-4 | CASSFERFTDTQYF | TGTGCCAGCAGCTTTGAGCGGTTCACAGATACGCAGTATTTT
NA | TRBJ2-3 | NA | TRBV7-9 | CASSLGGAFWIDTQYF | TGTGCCAGCAGCCTGGGGGGGGCATTCTGGATAGATACGCAGTATTTT
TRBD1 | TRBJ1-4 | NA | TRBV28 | CASSLSGQAGREKLFF | TGTGCCAGCAGTTTATCCGGACAGGCGGGGAGGGAAAAACTGTTTTTT
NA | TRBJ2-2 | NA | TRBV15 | CATKTETNTGELFF | TGTGCCACCAAGACAGAGACGAACACCGGGGAGCTGTTTTTT
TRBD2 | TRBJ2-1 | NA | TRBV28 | CASSRIVAGGDEQFF | TGTGCCAGCAGCAGGATAGTAGCGGGAGGCGATGAGCAGTTCTTC
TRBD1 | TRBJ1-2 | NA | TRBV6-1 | CASSEEGGANYGYTF | TGTGCCAGCAGTGAAGAAGGGGGCGCCAACTATGGCTACACCTTC
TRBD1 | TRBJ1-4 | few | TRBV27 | CASSGTVPGTRGEKLFF | TGTGCCAGCAGCGGGACAGTCCCGGGGACTAGGGGTGAAAAACTGTTTTTT
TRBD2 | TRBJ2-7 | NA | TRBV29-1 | CSVRGLAGVDGAYEQYF | TGCAGCGTTAGGGGGCTAGCGGGAGTGGATGGGGCGTACGAGCAGTACTTC
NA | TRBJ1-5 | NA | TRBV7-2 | CASSLFPGALGQPQHF | TGTGCCAGCAGCTTATTCCCGGGGGCCCTGGGTCAGCCCCAGCATTTT
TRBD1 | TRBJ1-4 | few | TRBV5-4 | CASSFSGQGLEKLFF | TGTGCCAGCAGCTTCTCGGGACAGGGCCTTGAAAAACTGTTTTTT
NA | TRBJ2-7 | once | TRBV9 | CASSVDLRTLGEQYF | TGTGCCAGCAGCGTAGATTTGCGGACCCTAGGCGAGCAGTACTTC
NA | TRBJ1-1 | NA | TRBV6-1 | CASSVKGGTEAFF | TGTGCCAGCAGTGTAAAGGGGGGCACTGAAGCTTTCTTT
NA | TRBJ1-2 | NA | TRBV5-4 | CASSPGLGGGDGGINGYTF | TGTGCCAGCAGCCCTGGTTTGGGGGGGGGCGACGGAGGTATAAATGGCTACACCTTC
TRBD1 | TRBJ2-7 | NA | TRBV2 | CASKGDRAHEQYF | TGTGCCAGCAAGGGGGACAGGGCACACGAGCAGTACTTC
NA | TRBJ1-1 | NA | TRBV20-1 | CSAREKAFF | TGCAGTGCTAGGGAGAAAGCTTTCTTT
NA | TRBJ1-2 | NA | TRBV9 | CASSVGPQDYGYTF | TGTGCCAGCAGCGTAGGCCCGCAAGACTATGGCTACACCTTC
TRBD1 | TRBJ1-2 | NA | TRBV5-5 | CASSLDPGGLYGYTF | TGTGCCAGCAGCTTGGATCCAGGGGGCCTGTATGGCTACACCTTC
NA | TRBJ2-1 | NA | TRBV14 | CASSRDAYNEQFF | TGTGCCAGCAGCCGGGACGCCTACAATGAGCAGTTCTTC
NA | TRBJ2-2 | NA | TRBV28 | CASRLGTGELFF | TGTGCCAGCAGGCTCGGCACCGGGGAGCTGTTTTTT
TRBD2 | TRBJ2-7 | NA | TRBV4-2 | CASSQDPSGGGYEQYF | TGTGCCAGCAGCCAAGACCCAAGCGGGGGGGGCTACGAGCAGTACTTC
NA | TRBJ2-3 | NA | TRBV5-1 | CASSLRGLPKDTQYF | TGCGCCAGCAGCTTGAGGGGCTTACCGAAAGATACGCAGTATTTT
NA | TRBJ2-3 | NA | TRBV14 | CASSQFSDTQYF | TGTGCCAGCAGCCAATTTTCAGATACGCAGTATTTT
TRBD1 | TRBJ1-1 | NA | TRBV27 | CASGGIRGLSTEAFF | TGTGCCAGCGGGGGGATCAGGGGGCTTAGCACTGAAGCTTTCTTT